Listed below are T cell receptor beta chains from one sample, sequenced in a study of blood T cell repertoires in COVID-19. TCRdb keeps only in-frame clones here, not all; method: immunoSEQ multiplex PCR. The sample lists over 200,000 clones; roughly 80% were seen once. Sequencing was carried out using peripheral blood. All receptors derive from a woman older than 75 with acute or convalescent COVID-19. Both conserved end residues are part of each CDR3. The order of the fields is J gene, D gene, clone size, V gene, CDR3 protein, CDR3 DNA. A D gene is named only where the DNA matches it firmly. Only some rows state a clone size, as once, few, many or a class for expanded clones.

>TRBJ1-3|TRBD1|.|TRBV4-1
CASSIFPRGPMDTIYF
TGCGCCAGCAGCATATTTCCAAGGGGGCCGATGGACACCATATATTTT
>TRBJ1-1|.|.|TRBV6-1
CASSELLTGTDEAFF
TGTGCCAGCAGTGAGTTACTTACAGGTACTGATGAAGCTTTCTTT
>TRBJ2-5|TRBD1|.|TRBV6-1
CASSESVAGGRTQYF
TGTGCCAGCAGTGAATCAGTAGCAGGGGGTAGGACCCAGTACTTC
>TRBJ2-7|.|.|TRBV6-5
CASSYTILARAEQYF
TGTGCCAGCAGTTACACGATCCTTGCGAGGGCCGAGCAGTACTTC
>TRBJ2-1|.|.|TRBV21-1
CASSPRGRQGASGSRNEQFF
TGTGCCAGCAGCCCCCGGGGGCGGCAGGGGGCTAGCGGGAGTAGAAATGAGCAGTTCTTC
>TRBJ2-6|.|few|TRBV19
CASSIQGVLIPEAHSGANVLTF
TGTGCCAGTAGTATACAAGGGGTCTTAATCCCGGAAGCCCACTCTGGGGCCAACGTCCTGACTTTC
>TRBJ1-2|TRBD1|.|TRBV5-4
CASSRPGQGANYGYTF
TGTGCCAGCAGCCGCCCGGGACAGGGGGCGAACTATGGCTACACCTTC
>TRBJ1-1|.|.|TRBV7-9
CASSRTELNTEAFF
TGTGCCAGCAGCCGGACAGAACTAAACACTGAAGCTTTCTTT
>TRBJ1-6|.|.|TRBV6-5
CASSYDRQYSPLHF
TGTGCCAGCAGTTACGACCGACAGTATTCACCCCTCCACTTT
>TRBJ2-1|TRBD1|.|TRBV3-1/TRBV3-2
CASSYLQGDGQFF
TGTGCCAGCAGCTATTTGCAGGGGGACGGGCAGTTCTTC
>TRBJ1-1|.|.|TRBV19
CASSPYGDLTNTEAFF
TGTGCCAGTAGTCCCTACGGAGATCTCACCAACACTGAAGCTTTCTTT
>TRBJ2-3|TRBD2|few|TRBV19
CASKETSGGSTDTQYF
TGTGCCAGTAAAGAGACTAGCGGGGGATCCACAGATACGCAGTATTTT
>TRBJ2-1|.|.|TRBV5-1
CASSSGGILENEQFF
TGCGCCAGCAGCTCCGGAGGGATTTTAGAGAATGAGCAGTTCTTC
>TRBJ1-5|.|few|TRBV10-3
CAISESGLSNQPQHF
TGTGCCATCAGTGAGTCTGGGCTTAGCAATCAGCCCCAGCATTTT
>TRBJ1-2|.|.|TRBV6-4
CARTVEGFPYGYTF
TGTGCCAGGACGGTAGAGGGTTTTCCCTATGGCTACACCTTC
>TRBJ2-1|.|few|TRBV5-8
CASSLRTGNNEQFF
TGTGCCAGCAGCTTGCGCACAGGGAACAATGAGCAGTTCTTC
>TRBJ1-1|TRBD1|.|TRBV28
CASSPWTGKNTEAFF
TGTGCCAGCAGTCCCTGGACAGGGAAGAACACTGAAGCTTTCTTT